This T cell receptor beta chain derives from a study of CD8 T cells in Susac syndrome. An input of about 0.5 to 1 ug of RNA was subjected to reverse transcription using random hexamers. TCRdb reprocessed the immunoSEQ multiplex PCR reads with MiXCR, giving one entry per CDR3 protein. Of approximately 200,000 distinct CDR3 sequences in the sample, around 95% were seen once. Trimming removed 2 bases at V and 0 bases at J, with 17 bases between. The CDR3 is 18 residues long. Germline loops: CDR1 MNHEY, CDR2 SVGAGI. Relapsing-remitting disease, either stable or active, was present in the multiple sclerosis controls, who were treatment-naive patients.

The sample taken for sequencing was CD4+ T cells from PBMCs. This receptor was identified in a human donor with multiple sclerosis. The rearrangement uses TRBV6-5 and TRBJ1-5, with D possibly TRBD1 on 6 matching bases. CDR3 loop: CASSYPGRGHYSNQPQHF. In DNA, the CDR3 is TGTGCCAGCAGTTACCCCGGGCGGGGACATTATAGCAATCAGCCCCAGCATTTT.